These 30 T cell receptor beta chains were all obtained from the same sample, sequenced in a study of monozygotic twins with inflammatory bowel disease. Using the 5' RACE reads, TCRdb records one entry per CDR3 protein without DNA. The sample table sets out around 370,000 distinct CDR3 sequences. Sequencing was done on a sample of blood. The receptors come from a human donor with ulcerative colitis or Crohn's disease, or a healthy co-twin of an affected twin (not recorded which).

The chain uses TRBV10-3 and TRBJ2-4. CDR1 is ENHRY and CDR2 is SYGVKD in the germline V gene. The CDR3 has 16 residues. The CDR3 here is CAISQNNGLAKNMQYF.

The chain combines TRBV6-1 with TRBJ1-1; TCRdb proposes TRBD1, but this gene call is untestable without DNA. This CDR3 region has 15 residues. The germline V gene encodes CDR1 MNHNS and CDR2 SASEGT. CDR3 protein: CASSPRVGLNTEAFF.

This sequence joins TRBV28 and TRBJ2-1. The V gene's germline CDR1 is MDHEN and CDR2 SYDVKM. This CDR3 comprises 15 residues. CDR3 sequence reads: CASTAEYNSYNEQFF.

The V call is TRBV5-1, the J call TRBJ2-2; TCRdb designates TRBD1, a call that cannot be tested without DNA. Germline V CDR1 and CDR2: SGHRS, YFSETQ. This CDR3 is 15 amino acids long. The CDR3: CASSLPTGDAGELFF.

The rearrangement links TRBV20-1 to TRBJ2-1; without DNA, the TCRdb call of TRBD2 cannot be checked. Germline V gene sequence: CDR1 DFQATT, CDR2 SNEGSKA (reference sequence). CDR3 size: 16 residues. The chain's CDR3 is CSAPSRNSGLYNEQFF.

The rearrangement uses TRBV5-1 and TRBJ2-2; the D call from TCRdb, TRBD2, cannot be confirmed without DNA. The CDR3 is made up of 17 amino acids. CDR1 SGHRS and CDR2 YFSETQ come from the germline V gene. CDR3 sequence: CASSLAVGGLATGELFF.

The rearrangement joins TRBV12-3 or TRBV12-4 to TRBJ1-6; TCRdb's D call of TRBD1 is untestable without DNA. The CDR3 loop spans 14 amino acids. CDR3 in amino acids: CASRGDRGYSPLHF.

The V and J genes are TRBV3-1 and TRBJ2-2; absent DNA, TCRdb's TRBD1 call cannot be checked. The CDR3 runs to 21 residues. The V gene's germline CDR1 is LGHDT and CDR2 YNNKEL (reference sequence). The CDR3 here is CASSRRRDRGSSRRNTGELFF.

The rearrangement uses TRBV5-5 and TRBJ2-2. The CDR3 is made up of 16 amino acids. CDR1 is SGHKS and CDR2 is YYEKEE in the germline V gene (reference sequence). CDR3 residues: CASSLEGFSNTGELFF.

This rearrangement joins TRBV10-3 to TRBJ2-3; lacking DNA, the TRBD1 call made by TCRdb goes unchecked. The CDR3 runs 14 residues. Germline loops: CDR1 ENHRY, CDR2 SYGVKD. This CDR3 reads CAISPGQGGDTQYF.

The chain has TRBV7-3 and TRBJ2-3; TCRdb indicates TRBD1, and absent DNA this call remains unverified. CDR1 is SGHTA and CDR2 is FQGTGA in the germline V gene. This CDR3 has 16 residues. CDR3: CASSLYRGLGTDTQYF.

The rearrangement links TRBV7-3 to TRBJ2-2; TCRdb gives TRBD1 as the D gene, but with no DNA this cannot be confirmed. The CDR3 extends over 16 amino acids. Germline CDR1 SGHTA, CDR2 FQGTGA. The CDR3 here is CASSPRAHTNTGELFF.

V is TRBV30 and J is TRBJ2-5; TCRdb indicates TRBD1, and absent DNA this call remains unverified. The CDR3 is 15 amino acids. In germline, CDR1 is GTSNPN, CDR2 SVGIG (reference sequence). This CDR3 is CAWSATGGVGETQYF.

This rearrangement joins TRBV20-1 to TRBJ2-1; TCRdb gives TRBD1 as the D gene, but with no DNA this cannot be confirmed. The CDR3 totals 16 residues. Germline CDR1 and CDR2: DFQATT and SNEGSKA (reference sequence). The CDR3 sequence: CSASSTGDSSYNEQFF.

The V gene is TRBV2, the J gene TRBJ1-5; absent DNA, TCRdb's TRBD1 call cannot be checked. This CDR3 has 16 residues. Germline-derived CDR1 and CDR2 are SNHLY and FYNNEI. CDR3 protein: CASREWGADSNQPQHF.

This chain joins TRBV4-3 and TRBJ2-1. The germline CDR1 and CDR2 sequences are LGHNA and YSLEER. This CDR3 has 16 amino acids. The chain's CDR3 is CASSQVKHSSYNEQFF.

CDR3 region: CASSQGTGTGRSYEQYF. This sequence joins TRBV4-3 and TRBJ2-7; lacking DNA, the TRBD1 call made by TCRdb goes unchecked. Germline V CDR1 and CDR2: LGHNA, YSLEER. The CDR3 spans 17 residues.

This CDR3 reads CSAVRGLERYEQYF. This chain joins TRBV20-1 and TRBJ2-7; absent DNA, TCRdb's TRBD2 call cannot be checked. Germline-derived CDR1 and CDR2 are DFQATT and SNEGSKA (reference sequence). This CDR3 has 14 residues.

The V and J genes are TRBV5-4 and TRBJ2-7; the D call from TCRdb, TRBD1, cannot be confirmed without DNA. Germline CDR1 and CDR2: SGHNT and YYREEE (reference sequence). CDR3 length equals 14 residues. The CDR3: CASSTTGSPGEQYF.

This chain's CDR3 is CSARVMFGGARTDTQYF. The rearrangement uses TRBV20-1 and TRBJ2-3; TCRdb gives TRBD2 as the D gene, but with no DNA this cannot be confirmed. Per germline, CDR1 DFQATT and CDR2 SNEGSKA (reference sequence). CDR3 size: 17 residues.

The CDR3 sequence: CASSPRTGGNTGELFF. This sequence joins TRBV12-3 or TRBV12-4 and TRBJ2-2; as DNA is missing, the TRBD1 call by TCRdb cannot be tested. CDR3 length: 16 amino acids.

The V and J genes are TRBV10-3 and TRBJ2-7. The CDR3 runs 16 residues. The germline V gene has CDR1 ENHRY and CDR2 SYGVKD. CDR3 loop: CAISESVGTGPYEQYF.

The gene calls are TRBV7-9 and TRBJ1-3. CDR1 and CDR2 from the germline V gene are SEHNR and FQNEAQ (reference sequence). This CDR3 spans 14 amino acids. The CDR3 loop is CASSFVVSGNTIYF.

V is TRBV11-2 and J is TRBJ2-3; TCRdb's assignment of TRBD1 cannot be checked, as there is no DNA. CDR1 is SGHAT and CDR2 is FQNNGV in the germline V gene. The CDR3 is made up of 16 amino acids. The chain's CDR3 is CASSLERQELTDTQYF.

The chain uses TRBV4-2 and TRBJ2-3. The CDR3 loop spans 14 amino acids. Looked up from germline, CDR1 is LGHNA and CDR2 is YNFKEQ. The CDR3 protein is CASSQDSPPDTQYF.

CDR3 residues: CASSRNGRAPLQETQYF. J is TRBJ2-5 and V is TRBV6-1; TCRdb calls TRBD2, which cannot be checked without DNA. Germline lookup yields CDR1 MNHNS and CDR2 SASEGT. The CDR3 loop spans 17 amino acids.

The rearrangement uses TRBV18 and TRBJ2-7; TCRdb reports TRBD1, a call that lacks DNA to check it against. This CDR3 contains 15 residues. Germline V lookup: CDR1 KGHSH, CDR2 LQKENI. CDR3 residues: CASSPASASSYEQYF.

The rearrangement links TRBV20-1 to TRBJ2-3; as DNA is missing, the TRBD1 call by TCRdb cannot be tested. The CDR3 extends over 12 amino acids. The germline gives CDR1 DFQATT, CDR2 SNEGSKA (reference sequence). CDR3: CSAGGPADTQYF.

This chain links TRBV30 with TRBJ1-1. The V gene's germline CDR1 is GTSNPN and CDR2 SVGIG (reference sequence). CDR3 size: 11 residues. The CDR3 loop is CAWTEHTEAFF.

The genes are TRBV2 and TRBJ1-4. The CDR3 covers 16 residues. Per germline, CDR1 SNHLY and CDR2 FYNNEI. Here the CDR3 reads CASSEGGFRTNEKLFF.